This entry lists 11 T cell receptor beta chains sequenced from one sample in a study of identical twins. MiXCR was run by TCRdb on the 5' RACE reads, yielding one entry per CDR3 protein. The table shows approximately 500,000 distinct CDR3 sequences, with 13% to 15% occurring only once. This sample also belongs to another study, concerning yellow fever vaccine responses in identical twins.

The sequenced material came from CD4+ T cells sorted from blood. Receptors were obtained from a woman aged 18-35 years in good health.

This clonotype has a handful of counts. This chain connects TRBV19 to TRBJ2-5; 16 bases agree with TRBD2. The junction had 5 bases not matched to a gene; V was cut back by 3 bases and J by 4 bases. CDR1 and CDR2 (germline): LNHDA, SQIVND (reference sequence). This CDR3 contains 17 residues. The CDR3 DNA reads TGTGCCAGTAGTATCATGGGACTAGCGGGAGGGCCAGAGACCCAGTACTTC. Translating gives CASSIMGLAGGPETQYF.

The rearrangement uses TRBV7-9 and TRBJ1-1; D remains ambiguous. The CDR3 totals 11 residues. Germline V gene lookup returns CDR1 SEHNR and CDR2 FQNEAQ (reference sequence). Trimming took 5 bases from V and 10 from J, leaving 11 bases between them. CDR3 amino acids: CASSIHGGAFF. The CDR3 DNA is TGTGCCAGCAGCATCCACGGTGGAGCTTTCTTT.

J is TRBJ2-7 and V is TRBV29-1; D is ambiguous. The CDR3 is 18 amino acids. V lost 0 bases, J lost 1 base, and 22 bases lay in between. Germline V gives CDR1 SQVTM, CDR2 ANQGSEA. CDR3 loop: CSVEDLWVLLSKSYEQYV. DNA of the CDR3: TGCAGCGTTGAAGATCTGTGGGTCCTTCTCTCCAAATCCTACGAGCAGTACGTC.

A few counts support this clonotype. This rearrangement joins TRBV7-8 to TRBJ1-5; the D gene is possibly TRBD1 (5 bases). CDR1 and CDR2 (germline): SGHVS, FQNEAQ. V was trimmed by 7 bases and J by 6 bases, leaving 13 bases between them. The CDR3 loop spans 13 amino acids. CDR3 in DNA: TGTGCCAGCACCAAGACAGAAGGTCAGCCCCAGCATTTT. Translation gives CASTKTEGQPQHF.

This clonotype was detected only a few times. The CDR3 region has the DNA TGTGCCACCAGCGGCCCCTTCGGGACAGGGTTTGAAAATGAGCAGTTCTTC. The encoded protein is CATSGPFGTGFENEQFF. The V and J genes are TRBV15 and TRBJ2-1; 9 nucleotides match TRBD1. V lost 5 bases to trimming and J lost 7 bases; unmatched junction nucleotides: 15. Germline CDR1 is LNHNV and CDR2 is YYDKDF (reference sequence). This CDR3 is 17 amino acids long. The whole variable domain, remainder taken from reference TRBV15 and TRBJ2-1, is DAMVIQNPRYQVTQFGKPVTLSCSQTLNHNVMYWYQQKSSQAPKLLFHYYDKDFNNEADTPDNFQSRRPNTSFCFLDIRSPGLGDTAMYLCATSGPFGTGFENEQFFGPGTRLTVL.

The genes are TRBV6-5 and TRBJ1-5; 7 nucleotides agree with TRBD1. Germline loops: CDR1 MNHEY, CDR2 SVGAGI. With V trimmed by 3 bases and J by 5 bases, 4 bases remained unmatched. The CDR3 is 14 residues long. The CDR3: CASSYRRGDQPQHF. The CDR3 DNA sequence: TGTGCCAGCAGTTATCGCAGGGGGGATCAGCCCCAGCATTTT.

This clonotype was counted only a few times. V gene TRBV12-3 or TRBV12-4 combines with J gene TRBJ1-2; D possibly corresponds to TRBD1 (6 bases). V dropped 6 bases and J dropped 4 bases, with 12 bases sitting between them. The CDR3 is made up of 13 amino acids. CDR3: CASSPGTPYGYTF. In DNA form, the CDR3 reads TGTGCCAGCAGCCCCGGGACACCCTATGGCTACACCTTC.

The sample holds a few counts of this clonotype. CDR3 in DNA: TGCGCCAGCAGCCAAGATAATCGGGAGGGAGATACGCAGTATTTT. It is translated as CASSQDNREGDTQYF. The J gene is TRBJ2-3, the V gene TRBV4-1; 8 bases agree with TRBD2. J gave up 5 bases and V 0 bases, and 4 bases lay outside the gene matches. The CDR3 consists of 15 residues. Germline loops: CDR1 MGHRA, CDR2 YSYEKL.

The genes are TRBV9 and TRBJ2-3, with D tentatively TRBD2 (5 bases). The CDR3 has 15 amino acids. CDR1 is SGDLS and CDR2 is YYNGEE in the germline V gene. Trimming took off 0 bases at V and 4 bases at J, with 12 bases between the two ends. CDR3: CASSVAGSIADTQYF. CDR3 in DNA: TGTGCCAGCAGCGTAGCTGGGAGTATCGCAGATACGCAGTATTTT.

This clonotype was observed a handful of times. The chain recombines TRBV14 with TRBJ1-2; D is unclear. Trimming removed 1 base at V and 8 bases at J, with 17 bases between. Germline V lookup: CDR1 SGHDN, CDR2 FVKESK. The CDR3 is made up of 15 amino acids. Written as DNA, the CDR3 is TGTGCCAGCAGCCAAGGTTCGCATGCAGTTGGAGGCTACACCTTC. This gives the protein CASSQGSHAVGGYTF.

This sequence joins TRBV20-1 and TRBJ2-7; TRBD2 agrees at 7 bases. The J segment lost 3 bases and the V segment lost 4 bases, leaving 6 bases of the junction unmatched. In germline, CDR1 is DFQATT, CDR2 SNEGSKA (reference sequence). The CDR3 is 13 residues long. CDR3 region: CSAKPWGGYEQYV. CDR3 nucleotides: TGCAGTGCTAAACCTTGGGGGGGCTACGAGCAGTACGTC.